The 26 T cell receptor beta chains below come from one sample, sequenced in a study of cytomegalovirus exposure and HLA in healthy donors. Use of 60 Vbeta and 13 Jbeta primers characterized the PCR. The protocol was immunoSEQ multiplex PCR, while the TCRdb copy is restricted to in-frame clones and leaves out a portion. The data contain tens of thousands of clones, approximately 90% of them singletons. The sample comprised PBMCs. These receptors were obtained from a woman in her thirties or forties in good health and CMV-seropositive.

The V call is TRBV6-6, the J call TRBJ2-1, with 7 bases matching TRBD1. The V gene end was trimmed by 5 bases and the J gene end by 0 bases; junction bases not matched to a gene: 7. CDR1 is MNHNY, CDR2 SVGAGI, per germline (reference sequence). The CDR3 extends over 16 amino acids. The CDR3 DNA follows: TGTGCCAGCAGTGCGCACAGGGGAGTCTCCTACAATGAGCAGTTCTTC. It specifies CASSAHRGVSYNEQFF.

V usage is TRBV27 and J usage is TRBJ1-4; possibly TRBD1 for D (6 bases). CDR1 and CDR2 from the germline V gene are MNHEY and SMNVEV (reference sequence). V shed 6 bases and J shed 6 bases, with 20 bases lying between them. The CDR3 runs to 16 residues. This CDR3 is CASSPTPGVGYEKLFF. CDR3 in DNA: TGTGCCAGCAGCCCAACCCCAGGGGTGGGGTATGAAAAACTGTTTTTT.

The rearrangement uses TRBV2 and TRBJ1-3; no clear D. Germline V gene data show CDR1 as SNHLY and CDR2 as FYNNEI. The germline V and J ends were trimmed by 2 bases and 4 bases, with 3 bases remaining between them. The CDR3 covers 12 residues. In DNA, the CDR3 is TGTGCCAGCAGTGAACTCGGAAACACCATATATTTT. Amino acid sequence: CASSELGNTIYF.

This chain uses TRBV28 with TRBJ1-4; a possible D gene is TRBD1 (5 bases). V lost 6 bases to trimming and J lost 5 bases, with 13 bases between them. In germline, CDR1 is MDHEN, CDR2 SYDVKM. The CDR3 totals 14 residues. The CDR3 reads CASSTQGGNEKLFF. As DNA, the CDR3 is TGTGCCAGCAGCACTCAGGGCGGAAATGAAAAACTGTTTTTT.

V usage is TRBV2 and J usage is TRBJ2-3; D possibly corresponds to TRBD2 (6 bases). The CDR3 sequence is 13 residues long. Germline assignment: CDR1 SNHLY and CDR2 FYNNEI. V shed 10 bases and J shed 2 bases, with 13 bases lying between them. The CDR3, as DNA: TGTGCCACCGGGGCGGGACCCACAGATACGCAGTATTTT. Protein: CATGAGPTDTQYF.

The CDR3 region is CASSLMGTASNYGYTF. In nucleotides, the CDR3 is TGTGCCAGCAGCTTAATGGGGACAGCTTCTAACTATGGCTACACCTTC. The chain employs TRBV7-2 and TRBJ1-2; 7 nucleotides align to TRBD1. Per germline, CDR1 SGHTA and CDR2 FQGNSA. The CDR3 runs to 16 residues. V was pared by 2 bases and J by 0 bases, with 6 bases of the junction left unmatched.

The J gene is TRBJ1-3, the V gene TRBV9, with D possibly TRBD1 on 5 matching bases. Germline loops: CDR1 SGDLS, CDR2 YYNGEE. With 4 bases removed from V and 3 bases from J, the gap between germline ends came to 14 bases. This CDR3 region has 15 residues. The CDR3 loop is CASSSPRGGGNTIYF. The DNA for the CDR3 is TGTGCCAGCAGCAGTCCAAGGGGAGGTGGAAACACCATATATTTT.

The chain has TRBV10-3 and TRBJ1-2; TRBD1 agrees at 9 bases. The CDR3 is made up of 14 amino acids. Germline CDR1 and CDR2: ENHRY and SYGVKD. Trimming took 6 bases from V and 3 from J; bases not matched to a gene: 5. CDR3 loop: CAIRRQGVDYGYTF. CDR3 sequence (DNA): TGTGCCATCAGGAGACAGGGGGTAGACTATGGCTACACCTTC.

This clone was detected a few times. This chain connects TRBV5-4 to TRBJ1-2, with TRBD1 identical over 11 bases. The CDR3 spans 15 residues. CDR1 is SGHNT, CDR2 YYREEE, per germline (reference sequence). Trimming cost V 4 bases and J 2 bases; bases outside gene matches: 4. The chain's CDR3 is CASSKDRGQNYGYTF. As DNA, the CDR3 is TGTGCCAGCAGCAAGGACAGGGGGCAGAACTATGGCTACACCTTC.

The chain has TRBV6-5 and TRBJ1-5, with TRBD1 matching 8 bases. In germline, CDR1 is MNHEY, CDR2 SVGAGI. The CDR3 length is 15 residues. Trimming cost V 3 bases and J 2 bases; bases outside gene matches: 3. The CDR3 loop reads CASSYNRGGNQPQHF. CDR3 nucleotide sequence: TGTGCCAGCAGTTATAACAGGGGGGGCAATCAGCCCCAGCATTTT.

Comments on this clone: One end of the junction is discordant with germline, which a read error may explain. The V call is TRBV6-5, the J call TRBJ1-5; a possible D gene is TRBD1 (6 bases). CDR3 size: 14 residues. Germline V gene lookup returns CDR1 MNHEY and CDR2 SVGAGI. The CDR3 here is CASSFNQPQGMRYF. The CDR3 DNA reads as TGTGCCAGCAGTTTTAATCAGCCCCAGGGGATGAGGTATTTT.

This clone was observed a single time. For the CDR3, the DNA is TGTGCCAGCAGCCGGGGTGGAAACACCATATATTTT. This gives the protein CASSRGGNTIYF. The chain combines TRBV7-9 with TRBJ1-3, with D uncertain. Germline V gene sequence: CDR1 SEHNR, CDR2 FQNEAQ (reference sequence). The CDR3 has 12 residues. V lost 5 bases, J lost 3 bases, and 5 bases lay in between.

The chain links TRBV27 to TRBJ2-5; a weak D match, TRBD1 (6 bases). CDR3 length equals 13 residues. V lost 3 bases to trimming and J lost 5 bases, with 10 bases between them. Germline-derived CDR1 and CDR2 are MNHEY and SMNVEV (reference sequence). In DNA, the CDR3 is TGTGCCAGCAGTTTTGGTCAGGGGGAGACCCAGTACTTC. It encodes CASSFGQGETQYF.

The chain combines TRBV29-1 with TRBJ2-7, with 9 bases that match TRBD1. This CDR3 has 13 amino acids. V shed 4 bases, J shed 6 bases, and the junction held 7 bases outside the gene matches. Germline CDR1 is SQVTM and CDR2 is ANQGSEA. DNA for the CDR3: TGCAGCGTTGGATCGGGACAGGGCTCCGAGCAGTACTTC. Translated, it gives CSVGSGQGSEQYF.

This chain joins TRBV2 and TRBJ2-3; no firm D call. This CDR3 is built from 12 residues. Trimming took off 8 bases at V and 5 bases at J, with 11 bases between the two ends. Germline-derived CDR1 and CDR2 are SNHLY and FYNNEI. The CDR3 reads CASYKTGDTQYF. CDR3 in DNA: TGTGCCAGCTACAAGACTGGAGATACGCAGTATTTT.

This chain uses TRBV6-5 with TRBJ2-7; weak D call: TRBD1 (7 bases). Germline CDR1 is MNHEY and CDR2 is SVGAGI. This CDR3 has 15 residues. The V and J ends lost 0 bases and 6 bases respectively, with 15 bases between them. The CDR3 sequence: CASSYSGRGVSEQYF. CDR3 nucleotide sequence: TGTGCCAGCAGTTACTCAGGCAGGGGGGTCAGCGAGCAGTACTTC.

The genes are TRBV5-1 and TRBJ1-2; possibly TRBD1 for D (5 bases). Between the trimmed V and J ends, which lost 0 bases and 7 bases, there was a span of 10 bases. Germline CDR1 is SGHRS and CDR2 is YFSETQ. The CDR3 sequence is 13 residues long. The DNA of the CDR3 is TGCGCCAGCAGCTTGGGGGCAGGGCTTGGCTACACCTTC. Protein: CASSLGAGLGYTF.

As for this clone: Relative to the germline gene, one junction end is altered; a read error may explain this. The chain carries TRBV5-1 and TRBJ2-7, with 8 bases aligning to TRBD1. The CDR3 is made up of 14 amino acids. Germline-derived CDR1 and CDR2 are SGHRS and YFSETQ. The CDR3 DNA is TGCGCCAGCAGCTCCGGGACAGGCCGTTGGGCTCCTTGGTTC. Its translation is CASSSGTGRWAPWF.

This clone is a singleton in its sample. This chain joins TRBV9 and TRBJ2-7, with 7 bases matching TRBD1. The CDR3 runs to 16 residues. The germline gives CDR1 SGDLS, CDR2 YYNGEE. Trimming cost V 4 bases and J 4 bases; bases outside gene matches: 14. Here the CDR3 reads CASSPTAGGKGYEQYF. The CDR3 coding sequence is TGTGCCAGCAGCCCAACCGCAGGGGGAAAGGGATACGAGCAGTACTTC. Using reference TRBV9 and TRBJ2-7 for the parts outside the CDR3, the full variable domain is DSGVTQTPKHLITATGQRVTLRCSPRSGDLSVYWYQQSLDQGLQFLIQYYNGEERAKGNILERFSAQQFPDLHSELNLSSLELGDSALYFCASSPTAGGKGYEQYFGPGTRLTVT.

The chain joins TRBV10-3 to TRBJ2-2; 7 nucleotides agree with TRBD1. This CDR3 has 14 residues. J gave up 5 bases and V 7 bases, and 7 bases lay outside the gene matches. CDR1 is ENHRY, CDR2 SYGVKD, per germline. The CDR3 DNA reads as TGTGCCATCACTTCGACAGGGCGGACCGGGGAGCTGTTTTTT. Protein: CAITSTGRTGELFF.

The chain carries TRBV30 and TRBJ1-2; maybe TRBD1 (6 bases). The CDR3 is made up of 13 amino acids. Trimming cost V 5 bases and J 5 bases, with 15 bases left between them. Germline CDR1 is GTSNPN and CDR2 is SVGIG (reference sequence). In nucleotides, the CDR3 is TGTGCCTGGGCGTGGGGGCCACTATATGGCTACACCTTC. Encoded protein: CAWAWGPLYGYTF.

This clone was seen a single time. The CDR3 loop is CASTDRVHEQYF. The DNA for the CDR3 is TGTGCCAGCACGGACAGGGTCCACGAGCAGTACTTC. The chain uses TRBV2 and TRBJ2-7, with TRBD1 identical over 8 bases. The CDR3 runs to 12 residues. The V and J ends lost 7 bases and 5 bases, in that order; junction bases with no gene match: 4. Germline CDR1 reads SNHLY; CDR2 reads FYNNEI.

For the CDR3, the DNA is TGCAGCGCCCTCCTTGACAGGTCTGAAGCTTTCTTT. This translates into CSALLDRSEAFF. V usage is TRBV29-1 and J usage is TRBJ1-1; a weak D match, TRBD1 (6 bases). CDR3 length: 12 residues. Germline-derived CDR1 and CDR2 are SQVTM and ANQGSEA. Trimming shortened V by 7 bases and J by 6 bases, and 15 bases separated the two germline ends.

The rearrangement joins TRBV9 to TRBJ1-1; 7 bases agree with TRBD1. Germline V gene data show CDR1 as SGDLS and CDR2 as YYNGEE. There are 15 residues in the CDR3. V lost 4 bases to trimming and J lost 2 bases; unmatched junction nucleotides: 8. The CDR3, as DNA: TGTGCCAGCAGCACCCAGGACAGGAAAAACACTGAAGCTTTCTTT. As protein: CASSTQDRKNTEAFF.

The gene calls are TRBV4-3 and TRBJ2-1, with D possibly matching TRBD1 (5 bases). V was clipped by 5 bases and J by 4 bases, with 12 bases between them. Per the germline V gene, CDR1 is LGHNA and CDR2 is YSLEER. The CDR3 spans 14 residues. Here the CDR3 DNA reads TGCGCCAGCAGCGCGCAGGGAAGGTACAATGAGCAGTTCTTC. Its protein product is CASSAQGRYNEQFF.

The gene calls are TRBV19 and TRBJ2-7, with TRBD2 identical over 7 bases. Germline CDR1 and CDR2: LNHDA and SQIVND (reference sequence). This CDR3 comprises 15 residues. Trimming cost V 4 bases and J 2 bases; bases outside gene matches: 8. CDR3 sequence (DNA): TGTGCCAGTAGTAGGGCTCTAGCGGTACCCTACGAGCAGTACTTC. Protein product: CASSRALAVPYEQYF.